Each of the 11 T cell receptor beta chains below was sequenced from the same sample in a study of blood T cell repertoires in COVID-19. Clones were read by immunoSEQ multiplex PCR, and TCRdb kept only the in-frame ones, dropping some. The sample lists approximately 80,000 clones, roughly 82% seen once, with about 10% in the top ten. Sequencing was done on a sample of peripheral blood. The receptors were sampled from a man aged 55 to 70 with acute or convalescent COVID-19.

The chain joins TRBV12-2 to TRBJ2-3; the D call in the table, TRBD2, was not verified against the DNA. TRBV12-2 is classified as a pseudogene. The CDR3 consists of 15 residues. The CDR3 here is CASRSRTTSTDTQYF. CDR3 DNA: TGTGCAAGTCGCTCGAGGACTACTAGCACAGATACGCAGTATTTT.

The chain employs TRBV28 and TRBJ2-7; 10 bases are a match to TRBD2. The junction had 14 bases not matched to a gene; V was cut back by 5 bases and J by 7 bases. Germline V gene lookup returns CDR1 MDHEN and CDR2 SYDVKM. The CDR3 is 16 amino acids. In DNA form, the CDR3 reads TGTGCCAGCAGTACCCCCACAGCGGGAGGGCCTAGGGAGCAGTACTTC. As protein: CASSTPTAGGPREQYF.

The chain joins TRBV19 to TRBJ2-7; possible D gene TRBD1, 5 bases. V dropped 6 bases and J dropped 3 bases, with 12 bases sitting between them. The CDR3 consists of 13 residues. Germline V gene lookup returns CDR1 LNHDA and CDR2 SQIVND (reference sequence). The CDR3 DNA follows: TGTGCCAGTAGCCGACAGCCCGACTACGAGCAGTACTTC. It yields the protein CASSRQPDYEQYF.

The chain links TRBV5-1 to TRBJ1-1; TRBD1 agrees at 7 bases. Germline values: CDR1 SGHRS, CDR2 YFSETQ. The V and J ends lost 5 bases and 5 bases, in that order; junction bases with no gene match: 6. The CDR3 runs to 13 residues. CDR3 region: CASSSDRATEAFF. In DNA, the CDR3 is TGCGCCAGCAGTTCAGACAGGGCGACTGAAGCTTTCTTT.

The chain links TRBV5-4 to TRBJ2-5, with TRBD1 matching 8 bases. This CDR3 comprises 14 residues. Per the germline V gene, CDR1 is SGHNT and CDR2 is YYREEE (reference sequence). Trimming took 3 bases from V and 1 from J; bases not matched to a gene: 2. CDR3 protein: CASSSTGVQETQYF. Written as DNA, the CDR3 is TGTGCCAGCAGCTCGACAGGGGTCCAAGAGACCCAGTACTTC.

The J gene is TRBJ1-6, the V gene TRBV6-5; D is unresolved. This CDR3 region has 12 residues. Trimming removed 7 bases from V and 5 bases from J, with 6 bases in between. From germline, CDR1 is MNHEY and CDR2 SVGAGI. The CDR3 loop reads CASTMNNSPLHF. The CDR3 DNA reads as TGTGCCAGCACTATGAATAATTCACCCCTCCACTTT.

This clone has just a few counts. The chain carries TRBV3-1 (or the pseudogene TRBV3-2) and TRBJ1-5; possibly TRBD1 for D (5 bases). CDR3 length: 13 amino acids. The germline V gene encodes CDR1 LGHDT and CDR2 YNNKEL (reference sequence). Trimming removed 4 bases from V and 8 bases from J, with 12 bases in between. The CDR3 here is CASSRDWEEPQHF. The CDR3 region has the DNA TGTGCCAGCAGCCGGGACTGGGAGGAGCCCCAGCATTTT.

The rearrangement joins TRBV5-1 to TRBJ1-6; 8 nucleotides match TRBD1. Losses at the gene ends were 8 bases for V and 5 bases for J; bases not matched to a gene: 3. The CDR3 spans 13 residues. Germline V CDR1 and CDR2: SGHRS, YFSETQ. CDR3 in amino acids: CASSGQDNSPLHF. CDR3 in DNA: TGCGCCAGTTCGGGACAGGATAATTCACCCCTCCACTTT.

This rearrangement joins TRBV9 to TRBJ1-3; 10 bases match TRBD1. Germline loops: CDR1 SGDLS, CDR2 YYNGEE. This CDR3 comprises 15 residues. V shed 2 bases, J shed 2 bases, and the junction held 1 base outside the gene matches. CDR3 bases: TGTGCCAGCAGCGTGGGGACAGGGGCTGGAAACACCATATATTTT. Translation gives CASSVGTGAGNTIYF. Supplemented by reference TRBV9 and TRBJ1-3, the full variable domain reads DSGVTQTPKHLITATGQRVTLRCSPRSGDLSVYWYQQSLDQGLQFLIQYYNGEERAKGNILERFSAQQFPDLHSELNLSSLELGDSALYFCASSVGTGAGNTIYFGEGSWLTVV.

The chain is built from TRBV28 and TRBJ1-5, with a tentative D call TRBD1 (6 bases). The germline V gene encodes CDR1 MDHEN and CDR2 SYDVKM. V was trimmed by 2 bases and J by 0 bases, leaving 17 bases between them. This CDR3 is built from 18 residues. The CDR3 DNA is TGTGCCAGCAGTTTACCCCAGACAAGGGGGTTTAGCAATCAGCCCCAGCATTTT. Its translation: CASSLPQTRGFSNQPQHF.

The chain is built from TRBV7-2 and TRBJ2-5; the match to TRBD2 covers 8 bases. The germline gives CDR1 SGHTA, CDR2 FQGNSA. The V segment lost 5 bases and the J segment 5 bases; nucleotides outside the gene matches: 10. CDR3 size: 15 residues. CDR3 sequence reads: CASSQPGRAMETQYF. The CDR3 region has the DNA TGTGCCAGCAGCCAACCCGGGAGGGCCATGGAGACCCAGTACTTC. The variable domain in full, with the rest retrieved from reference TRBV7-2 and TRBJ2-5, is GAGVSQSPSNKVTEKGKDVELRCDPISGHTALYWYRQSLGQGLEFLIYFQGNSAPDKSGLPSDRFSAERTGGSVSTLTIQRTQQEDSAVYLCASSQPGRAMETQYFGPGTRLLVL.